The 13 T cell receptor beta chains given below trace back to one sample, sequenced in a study of regulatory T cells in long-lasting Graves disease. Time point specified: newly diagnosed GD, antithyroid drugs for less than 3 months. The TCR library used RNA extracted from PBMCs. Construction of TCR beta libraries relied on iRepertoire HTBI primers and on Arm-PCR targeting CDR3 regions. Via MiXCR, TCRdb re-called the multiplex PCR reads, giving one row per CDR3 protein. The table has more than 400,000 distinct CDR3 sequences, about 17% seen once. These data also formed part of another study, on T cells in Graves' hyperthyroidism and ophthalmopathy.

Specimen: peripheral blood mononuclear cells (PBMCs), collected at new diagnosis, from a patient treated with antithyroid drugs. These TCRs come from a man in his forties with Graves disease.

This clonotype showed up many times. The V and J genes are TRBV11-3 and TRBJ2-3, with D hard to call. Per the germline V gene, CDR1 is SGHNT and CDR2 is YENEEA. The CDR3 is 13 amino acids. V lost 0 bases, J lost 3 bases, and 4 bases lay in between. The CDR3 DNA reads TGTGCCAGCAGCTTAGAGAAAACAGATACGCAGTATTTT. Protein sequence: CASSLEKTDTQYF.

This clonotype was recorded at least ten times. V usage is TRBV7-3 and J usage is TRBJ2-7; D is perhaps TRBD2 (5 bases). The CDR3 covers 13 residues. Per the germline V gene, CDR1 is SGHTA and CDR2 is FQGTGA. V dropped 2 bases and J dropped 1 base, with 6 bases sitting between them. CDR3 amino acids: CASSLRGSYEQYF. CDR3 nucleotides: TGTGCCAGCAGCTTACGGGGTTCCTACGAGCAGTACTTC.

This chain joins TRBV4-1 and TRBJ1-1; D possibly corresponds to TRBD1 (6 bases). The CDR3 length is 15 residues. Germline V lookup: CDR1 MGHRA, CDR2 YSYEKL. V dropped 6 bases and J dropped 3 bases, with 17 bases sitting between them. DNA of the CDR3: TGCGCCAGCAGAGCCAAGGGGGGGCCGGACACTGAAGCTTTCTTT. Protein: CASRAKGGPDTEAFF.

Concerning this clonotype itself: A single base separates this from a much larger clone, so it may be a read error. The chain has TRBV2 and TRBJ2-5; D gene ambiguous. The CDR3 length is 17 residues. Germline CDR1 reads SNHLY; CDR2 reads FYNNEI. CDR3 DNA sequence: TGTGCCAGCACCGAGTTGGGGATTCTTGGAGCCCAAGAGACCCTGTACTTC. Residues: CASTELGILGAQETLYF.

This clonotype was observed many times. V gene TRBV4-1 combines with J gene TRBJ2-7, with D tentatively TRBD2 (5 bases). Trimming took 0 bases from V and 0 from J, leaving 12 bases between them. Germline V gives CDR1 MGHRA, CDR2 YSYEKL. The CDR3 consists of 16 residues. CDR3 bases: TGCGCCAGCAGCCAAGATAGTAGCGAGAGCTCCTACGAGCAGTACTTC. Amino acids: CASSQDSSESSYEQYF.

This clonotype was detected ten times or more. The gene calls are TRBV27 and TRBJ2-6; weak D call: TRBD2 (6 bases). The CDR3 consists of 17 residues. Germline V gene sequence: CDR1 MNHEY, CDR2 SMNVEV (reference sequence). V lost 6 bases to trimming and J lost 0 bases, with 15 bases between them. The CDR3 loop reads CASRLWGTLSGANVLTF. CDR3 sequence (DNA): TGTGCCAGCAGACTCTGGGGGACTCTCTCTGGGGCCAACGTCCTGACTTTC.

The V call is TRBV29-1, the J call TRBJ2-7; D gene unclear. Germline V gene data show CDR1 as SQVTM and CDR2 as ANQGSEA. The CDR3 is 11 amino acids. The V end lost 7 bases, the J end lost 5 bases, and 12 bases lay between the germline ends. In nucleotides, the CDR3 is TGCAGCGCCCAAAATAGTAACGAGCAGTACTTC. It translates to CSAQNSNEQYF.

V and J are TRBV5-4 and TRBJ2-7; 7 nucleotides align to TRBD2. The V and J ends lost 6 bases and 0 bases, in that order; junction bases with no gene match: 3. CDR1 SGHNT and CDR2 YYREEE come from the germline V gene (reference sequence). The CDR3 is 13 amino acids. The CDR3 region is CASTRDYSYEQYF. CDR3 DNA: TGTGCCAGCACCAGGGACTACTCCTACGAGCAGTACTTC.

This clonotype showed up many times. The rearrangement joins TRBV28 to TRBJ1-2; 7 bases align to TRBD1. Germline assignment: CDR1 MDHEN and CDR2 SYDVKM. The CDR3 is made up of 12 amino acids. V lost 5 bases, J lost 3 bases, and 0 bases stayed unmatched. CDR3 region: CASSGTDYGYTF. The DNA of the CDR3 is TGTGCCAGCAGTGGGACAGACTATGGCTACACCTTC.

The genes are TRBV20-1 and TRBJ1-2; TRBD1 aligns across 7 bases. The CDR3 is 14 amino acids. Germline V CDR1 and CDR2: DFQATT, SNEGSKA (reference sequence). The V gene end was trimmed by 3 bases and the J gene end by 7 bases; junction bases not matched to a gene: 11. The CDR3 protein is CSASGPAGGSGYTF. In DNA, the CDR3 is TGCAGTGCTAGTGGTCCGGCAGGGGGTTCTGGCTACACCTTC.

There are many counts of this clonotype. The chain has TRBV6-2 or TRBV6-3 and TRBJ1-1, with D perhaps TRBD1 (5 bases). The CDR3 spans 14 residues. V was cut by 6 bases and J by 6 bases, with 17 bases left in between. The germline V gene encodes CDR1 MNHEY and CDR2 SVGEGT. For the CDR3, the DNA is TGTGCCAGCAGCCCCCCGTTCTTAGGGGCTGAAGCTTTCTTT. This codes for CASSPPFLGAEAFF.

For the CDR3, the DNA is TGTGCCAGCAGCCCCCAACCGAGGGGGTACGAGCAGTACTTC. It encodes CASSPQPRGYEQYF. The J gene is TRBJ2-7, the V gene TRBV7-2, with D perhaps matching TRBD1 (6 bases). Germline CDR1 is SGHTA and CDR2 is FQGNSA. This CDR3 is 14 amino acids long. Trimming took off 5 bases at V and 4 bases at J, with 15 bases between the two ends.

The chain couples TRBV28 to TRBJ2-3; D remains ambiguous. This CDR3 spans 12 amino acids. The germline V and J ends were trimmed by 4 bases and 5 bases, with 7 bases remaining between them. The germline V gene encodes CDR1 MDHEN and CDR2 SYDVKM. The chain's CDR3 is CASSYLRDTQYF. CDR3 DNA sequence: TGTGCCAGCAGTTATCTAAGAGATACGCAGTATTTT.